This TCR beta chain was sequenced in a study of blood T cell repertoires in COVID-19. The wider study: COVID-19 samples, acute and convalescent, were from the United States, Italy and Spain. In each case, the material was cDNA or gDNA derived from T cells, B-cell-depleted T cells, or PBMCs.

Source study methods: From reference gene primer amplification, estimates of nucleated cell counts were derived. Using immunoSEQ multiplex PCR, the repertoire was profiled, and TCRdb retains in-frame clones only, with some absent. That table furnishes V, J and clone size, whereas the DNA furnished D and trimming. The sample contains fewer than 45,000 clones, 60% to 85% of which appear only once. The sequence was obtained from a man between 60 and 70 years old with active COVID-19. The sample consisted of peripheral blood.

The CDR3 nucleotides are TGTGCCAGCAGCGTCTTCAGGGACACTGAAGCTTTCTTT. Protein: CASSVFRDTEAFF. The V gene is TRBV9, the J gene TRBJ1-1, with D possibly TRBD1 on 5 matching bases. The CDR3 covers 13 residues. CDR1 and CDR2 (germline): SGDLS, YYNGEE. Trimming took off 2 bases at V and 3 bases at J, with 8 bases between the two ends.